A single sample gave rise to the 29 T cell receptor beta chains below, sequenced in a study of blood T cell repertoires in COVID-19. TCRdb keeps only in-frame clones here, not all; method: immunoSEQ multiplex PCR. The table records 62,000 or so clones, about 86% of them present only once. Input material: peripheral blood. The receptor source for this set is a woman aged 55-70 years with acute or convalescent COVID-19.

In DNA form, the CDR3 reads TGTGCCAGCAGCTTGCTAACAGGGGGCCTGAACACTGAAGCTTTCTTT. Translated, it gives CASSLLTGGLNTEAFF. The chain couples TRBV5-6 to TRBJ1-1; 9 nucleotides agree with TRBD1. Germline trimming cut 1 base from V and 0 bases from J; bases unmatched to any gene: 4. The CDR3 is made up of 16 amino acids. Germline CDR1 is SGHDT and CDR2 is YYEEEE.

V gene TRBV27 combines with J gene TRBJ1-2; TRBD1 matches 8 bases. With V trimmed by 4 bases and J by 2 bases, 9 bases remained unmatched. Per the germline V gene, CDR1 is MNHEY and CDR2 is SMNVEV (reference sequence). This CDR3 spans 16 amino acids. The CDR3 DNA is TGTGCCAGCAGTTCGGGTTACAGGACAGGGAACTATGGCTACACCTTC. Its protein product is CASSSGYRTGNYGYTF.

This chain connects TRBV5-6 to TRBJ2-7; D possibly corresponds to TRBD2 (6 bases). The germline V gene encodes CDR1 SGHDT and CDR2 YYEEEE. The V end lost 2 bases, the J end lost 7 bases, and 19 bases lay between the germline ends. The CDR3 covers 15 residues. CDR3 DNA: TGTGCCAGCAGCTTTTGGGGAGTTCGGGGGTCGGAGCAGTACTTC. It is translated as CASSFWGVRGSEQYF.

The CDR3 loop is CASSLVGFGGPYNEQFF. The CDR3 nucleotides read TGTGCCAGCAGCTTAGTCGGCTTCGGGGGGCCCTACAATGAGCAGTTCTTC. The rearrangement joins TRBV7-2 to TRBJ2-1; D is possibly TRBD2 (7 bases). The CDR3 is made up of 17 amino acids. The V gene's germline CDR1 is SGHTA and CDR2 FQGNSA. V shed 1 base and J shed 2 bases, with 15 bases lying between them.

A single count supports this clone. The rearrangement links TRBV28 to TRBJ1-5, with D possibly being TRBD1 (6 bases). Trimming cost V 5 bases and J 4 bases, with 15 bases left between them. The germline CDR1 and CDR2 sequences are MDHEN and SYDVKM. This CDR3 has 15 residues. The CDR3: CASSPDSLLNQPQHF. The DNA for the CDR3 is TGTGCCAGCAGTCCGGACAGCTTATTGAATCAGCCCCAGCATTTT.

This clone was observed a single time. This rearrangement joins TRBV6-1 to TRBJ2-5; 12 positions agree with TRBD2. The CDR3 extends over 20 amino acids. Per the germline V gene, CDR1 is MNHNS and CDR2 is SASEGT. V lost 4 bases to trimming and J lost 3 bases; unmatched junction nucleotides: 18. The CDR3 region has the DNA TGTGCCAGCAGTGCCCCGGATCCGGGACTAGCGGGCCACAATGAAGAGACCCAGTACTTC. Amino acids: CASSAPDPGLAGHNEETQYF.

The chain recombines TRBV4-1 with TRBJ1-2; the D gene is possibly TRBD1 (6 bases). There are 16 residues in the CDR3. Trimming took off 1 base at V and 7 bases at J, with 19 bases between the two ends. Germline V gene data show CDR1 as MGHRA and CDR2 as YSYEKL. The CDR3 DNA sequence: TGCGCCAGCAGCCAAGTACCCCGACAGGTGGTGGGTGGCTACACCTTC. This gives the protein CASSQVPRQVVGGYTF.

The chain links TRBV28 to TRBJ2-5; 10 bases line up with TRBD1. V lost 5 bases, J lost 4 bases, and 4 bases stayed unmatched. CDR3 length equals 14 residues. Germline V gene lookup returns CDR1 MDHEN and CDR2 SYDVKM. Here the CDR3 DNA reads TGTGCCAGCAGTGCCGGACAGGGGGGAGAGACCCAGTACTTC. Translation: CASSAGQGGETQYF. The full variable domain, with the rest looked up from reference TRBV28 and TRBJ2-5, is DVKVTQSSRYLVKRTGEKVFLECVQDMDHENMFWYRQDPGLGLRLIYFSYDVKMKEKGDIPEGYSVSREKKERFSLILESASTNQTSMYLCASSAGQGGETQYFGPGTRLLVL.

The gene calls are TRBV30 and TRBJ1-1; D is ambiguous. Trimming removed 2 bases at V and 11 bases at J, with 15 bases between. The CDR3 runs to 12 residues. The germline gives CDR1 GTSNPN, CDR2 SVGIG (reference sequence). The CDR3 here is CAWSPLLASAFF. Here the CDR3 DNA reads TGTGCCTGGAGTCCCCTTTTAGCGTCCGCTTTCTTT.

In this sample, this clone turned up a few times. The rearrangement links TRBV2 to TRBJ2-3; a weak D match, TRBD2 (6 bases). V shed 4 bases and J shed 0 bases, with 11 bases lying between them. From germline, CDR1 is SNHLY and CDR2 FYNNEI. This CDR3 comprises 15 residues. CDR3 DNA: TGTGCCAGCAGTGCCGGGAGTCATAGCACAGATACGCAGTATTTT. It encodes CASSAGSHSTDTQYF.

This rearrangement joins TRBV20-1 to TRBJ2-5, with 8 bases that match TRBD2. V shed 3 bases, J shed 2 bases, and the junction held 11 bases outside the gene matches. The CDR3 contains 16 residues. Germline V gives CDR1 DFQATT, CDR2 SNEGSKA (reference sequence). CDR3 in amino acids: CSASGLRGGLQETQYF. The CDR3 nucleotides are TGCAGTGCTAGTGGTCTCCGCGGGGGGTTACAAGAGACCCAGTACTTC.

The rearrangement links TRBV10-3 to TRBJ1-4, with 9 bases lining up with TRBD1. J lost 2 bases, V lost 4 bases, and 2 bases had no gene match. The CDR3 loop spans 15 amino acids. CDR1 and CDR2 (germline): ENHRY, SYGVKD. The CDR3, as DNA: TGTGCCATCAGTGCCGGGACAGGGACTAATGAAAAACTGTTTTTT. This gives the protein CAISAGTGTNEKLFF.

The chain carries TRBV29-1 and TRBJ1-1; 7 nucleotides match TRBD1. The CDR3 runs to 16 residues. Losses at the gene ends were 6 bases for V and 3 bases for J; bases not matched to a gene: 16. Germline V gene data show CDR1 as SQVTM and CDR2 as ANQGSEA. CDR3 bases: TGCAGCGTGGGCGGACAGGTCCAGGGAAAGGACACTGAAGCTTTCTTT. Protein sequence: CSVGGQVQGKDTEAFF.

This chain uses TRBV10-3 with TRBJ1-1; possible D gene TRBD1, 5 bases. CDR3 length equals 13 residues. Germline V gives CDR1 ENHRY, CDR2 SYGVKD. Trimming shortened V by 9 bases and J by 1 base, and 12 bases separated the two germline ends. The CDR3 DNA sequence: TGTGCCATTGGGGGAGGCTCGAACACTGAAGCTTTCTTT. Its protein product is CAIGGGSNTEAFF.

V is TRBV3-1 (or the pseudogene TRBV3-2) and J is TRBJ1-2; TRBD1 is a possible D gene (5 bases). The CDR3 length is 13 residues. The V end was cut by 0 bases, the J end by 8 bases, with 10 bases between. Looked up from germline, CDR1 is LGHDT and CDR2 is YNNKEL (reference sequence). In DNA form, the CDR3 reads TGTGCCAGCAGCCAAGAGTCAGGGTTGGGCTACACCTTC. Protein product: CASSQESGLGYTF.

This clone was counted only a few times. V gene TRBV15 combines with J gene TRBJ1-2; D may be TRBD1 (5 bases). This CDR3 contains 17 residues. The germline CDR1 and CDR2 sequences are LNHNV and YYDKDF (reference sequence). The V and J ends lost 0 bases and 2 bases respectively, with 16 bases between them. CDR3 amino acids: CATSRDGAANPNYGYTF. In DNA form, the CDR3 reads TGTGCCACCAGCAGAGATGGGGCAGCCAACCCCAACTATGGCTACACCTTC. Based on the CDR3 plus reference TRBV15 and TRBJ1-2, the full variable domain is DAMVIQNPRYQVTQFGKPVTLSCSQTLNHNVMYWYQQKSSQAPKLLFHYYDKDFNNEADTPDNFQSRRPNTSFCFLDIRSPGLGDTAMYLCATSRDGAANPNYGYTFGSGTRLTVV.

The CDR3 spells CARFTSSGPADTQYF. The DNA of the CDR3 is TGTGCCAGGTTTACGAGCAGCGGGCCTGCAGATACGCAGTATTTT. J is TRBJ2-3 and V is TRBV6-5, with D tentatively TRBD2 (6 bases). The V gene's germline CDR1 is MNHEY and CDR2 SVGAGI. The CDR3 spans 15 residues. The V and J ends lost 9 bases and 4 bases respectively, with 20 bases between them.

The chain links TRBV6-6 to TRBJ1-6; no reliable D call. The CDR3 consists of 14 residues. V lost 8 bases, J lost 2 bases, and 10 bases lay in between. Per germline, CDR1 MNHNY and CDR2 SVGAGI (reference sequence). The CDR3 nucleotides read TGTGCCAGCGGATACAGTGCCTATAATTCACCCCTCCACTTT. It encodes CASGYSAYNSPLHF.

The chain employs TRBV29-1 and TRBJ2-2, with 8 bases matching TRBD2. Per germline, CDR1 SQVTM and CDR2 ANQGSEA. This CDR3 has 14 amino acids. V shed 1 base and J 7 bases; nucleotides not matched to a gene: 5. In DNA, the CDR3 is TGCAGCGTTGAAGCCCCGGGGACTAGCGGGGAGCTGTTTTTT. Protein: CSVEAPGTSGELFF.

V and J are TRBV2 and TRBJ2-3, with TRBD2 identical over 9 bases. With V trimmed by 2 bases and J by 4 bases, 4 bases remained unmatched. This CDR3 is built from 15 residues. Germline V lookup: CDR1 SNHLY, CDR2 FYNNEI. CDR3 protein: CASSELAGGSDTQYF. The CDR3 bases are TGTGCCAGCAGTGAACTTGCGGGGGGGTCAGATACGCAGTATTTT. Using reference TRBV2 and TRBJ2-3 for the parts outside the CDR3, the full variable domain is EPEVTQTPSHQVTQMGQEVILRCVPISNHLYFYWYRQILGQKVEFLVSFYNNEISEKSEIFDDQFSVERPDGSNFTLKIRSTKLEDSAMYFCASSELAGGSDTQYFGPGTRLTVL.

The chain recombines TRBV18 with TRBJ2-3; D possibly corresponds to TRBD2 (5 bases). Trimming left V 3 bases short and J 8 bases short, with 24 bases between. Germline CDR1 and CDR2: KGHSH and LQKENI. This CDR3 is built from 17 residues. The chain's CDR3 is CASSPNPPLETAATQYF. In nucleotides, the CDR3 is TGTGCCAGCTCACCCAATCCCCCACTAGAGACGGCGGCTACGCAGTATTTT.

The chain links TRBV11-3 to TRBJ2-3; possible D gene TRBD1, 5 bases. This CDR3 is built from 14 residues. The V end lost 3 bases, the J end lost 6 bases, and 13 bases lay between the germline ends. CDR1 and CDR2 (germline): SGHNT, YENEEA. The CDR3 sequence is CASSFSTSGDTQYF. The DNA of the CDR3 is TGTGCCAGCAGCTTCTCGACCTCAGGGGATACGCAGTATTTT.

This chain connects TRBV4-2 to TRBJ2-7; tentatively, D is TRBD1 (6 bases). The CDR3 spans 16 residues. V gave up 4 bases and J gave up 6 bases, with 22 bases separating them. Germline values: CDR1 LGHNA, CDR2 YNFKEQ. CDR3 bases: TGTGCCAGCAGCCCCCGATTCGAGCCCAGGGGCGGCGAGCAGTACTTC. The encoded protein is CASSPRFEPRGGEQYF.

The V and J genes are TRBV30 and TRBJ1-4, with D possibly matching TRBD1 (5 bases). The CDR3 has 13 residues. V lost 5 bases and J lost 17, with 24 bases in between. Germline CDR1 is GTSNPN and CDR2 is SVGIG (reference sequence). The DNA for the CDR3 is TGTGCCTGGGCCTCACAACAGGCCCAAACACCTTTTTTT. Protein: CAWASQQAQTPFF.

The V and J genes are TRBV7-9 and TRBJ1-2, with D perhaps TRBD1 (5 bases). Germline CDR1 SEHNR, CDR2 FQNEAQ (reference sequence). This CDR3 has 15 residues. The ends were cut back, 5 bases at V and 4 bases at J, with 17 bases in the middle. The CDR3 DNA is TGTGCCAGCAGCCCCTCCGACAGCCTCGTCTATGGCTACACCTTC. It is translated as CASSPSDSLVYGYTF. The variable domain in full, completed from reference TRBV7-9 and TRBJ1-2, reads DTGVSQNPRHKITKRGQNVTFRCDPISEHNRLYWYRQTLGQGPEFLTYFQNEAQLEKSRLLSDRFSAERPKGSFSTLEIQRTEQGDSAMYLCASSPSDSLVYGYTFGSGTRLTVV.

This chain uses TRBV7-2 with TRBJ2-7; 10 bases map to TRBD2. Germline values: CDR1 SGHTA, CDR2 FQGNSA. V was pared by 3 bases and J by 9 bases, with 11 bases of the junction left unmatched. This CDR3 is 15 amino acids long. The CDR3 here is CASSFRSSGRGGQYF. CDR3 bases: TGTGCCAGCAGCTTCCGAAGCAGCGGGAGGGGAGGGCAGTACTTC.

This sequence joins TRBV5-1 and TRBJ1-2; possible D gene TRBD1, 6 bases. Trimming left V 0 bases short and J 7 bases short, with 10 bases between. Germline V lookup: CDR1 SGHRS, CDR2 YFSETQ. The CDR3 contains 13 residues. CDR3 bases: TGCGCCAGCAGCTTGGAGTCAGGGGCTGGCTACACCTTC. Translated, it gives CASSLESGAGYTF. Using reference TRBV5-1 and TRBJ1-2 for the parts outside the CDR3, the full variable domain is KAGVTQTPRYLIKTRGQQVTLSCSPISGHRSVSWYQQTPGQGLQFLFEYFSETQRNKGNFPGRFSGRQFSNSRSEMNVSTLELGDSALYLCASSLESGAGYTFGSGTRLTVV.

This sequence joins TRBV30 and TRBJ2-1, with 9 positions matching TRBD1. The CDR3 sequence is 14 residues long. The J segment lost 9 bases and the V segment lost 4 bases, leaving 10 bases of the junction unmatched. Germline lookup yields CDR1 GTSNPN and CDR2 SVGIG (reference sequence). The CDR3 region is CAWTPGQGWGEQFF. The CDR3 bases are TGTGCCTGGACCCCGGGACAGGGATGGGGTGAGCAGTTCTTC. Complete variable domain (other parts from reference TRBV30 and TRBJ2-1): SQTIHQWPATLVQPVGSPLSLECTVEGTSNPNLYWYRQAAGRGLQLLFYSVGIGQISSEVPQNLSASRPQDRQFILSSKKLLLSDSGFYLCAWTPGQGWGEQFFGPGTRLTVL.

This clone was seen a few times. The chain carries TRBV5-1 and TRBJ2-7, with TRBD1 identical over 10 bases. Germline lookup yields CDR1 SGHRS and CDR2 YFSETQ. This CDR3 is 15 amino acids long. Trimming cost V 4 bases and J 2 bases; bases outside gene matches: 6. CDR3 region: CASSIAGTGAYEQYF. The DNA for the CDR3 is TGCGCCAGCAGCATAGCCGGGACAGGGGCCTACGAGCAGTACTTC.